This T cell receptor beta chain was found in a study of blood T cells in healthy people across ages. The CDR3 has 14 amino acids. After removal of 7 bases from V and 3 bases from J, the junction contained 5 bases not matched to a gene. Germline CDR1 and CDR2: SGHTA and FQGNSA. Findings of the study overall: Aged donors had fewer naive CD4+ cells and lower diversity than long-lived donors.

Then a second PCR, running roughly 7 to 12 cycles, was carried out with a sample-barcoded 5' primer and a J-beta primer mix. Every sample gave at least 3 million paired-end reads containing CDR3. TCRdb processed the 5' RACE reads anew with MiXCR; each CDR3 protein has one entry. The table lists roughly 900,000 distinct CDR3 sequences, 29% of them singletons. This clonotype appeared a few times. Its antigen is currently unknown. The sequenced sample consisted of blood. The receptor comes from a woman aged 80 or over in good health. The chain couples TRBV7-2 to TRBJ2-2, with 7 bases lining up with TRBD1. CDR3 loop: CASTPQGHTGELFF. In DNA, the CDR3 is TGTGCCAGCACCCCACAGGGGCACACCGGGGAGCTGTTTTTT.